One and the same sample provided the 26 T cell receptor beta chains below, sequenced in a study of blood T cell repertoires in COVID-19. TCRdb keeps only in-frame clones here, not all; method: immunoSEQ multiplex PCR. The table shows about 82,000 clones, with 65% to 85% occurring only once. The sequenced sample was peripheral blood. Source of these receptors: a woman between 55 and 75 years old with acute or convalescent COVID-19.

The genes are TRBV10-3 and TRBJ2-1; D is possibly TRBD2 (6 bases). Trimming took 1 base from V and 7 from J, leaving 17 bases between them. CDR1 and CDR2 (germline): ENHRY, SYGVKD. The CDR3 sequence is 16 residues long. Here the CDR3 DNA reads TGTGCCATCAGTGAGTTTGAACTAGCCCGAGGAAATGAGCAGTTCTTC. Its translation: CAISEFELARGNEQFF.

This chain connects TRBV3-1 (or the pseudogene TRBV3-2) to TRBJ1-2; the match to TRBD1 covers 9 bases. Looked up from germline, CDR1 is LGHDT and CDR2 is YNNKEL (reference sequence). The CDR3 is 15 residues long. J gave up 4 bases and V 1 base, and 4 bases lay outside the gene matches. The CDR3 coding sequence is TGTGCCAGCAGCCAAGCGGGGACAGGGCCCTATGGCTACACCTTC. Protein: CASSQAGTGPYGYTF.

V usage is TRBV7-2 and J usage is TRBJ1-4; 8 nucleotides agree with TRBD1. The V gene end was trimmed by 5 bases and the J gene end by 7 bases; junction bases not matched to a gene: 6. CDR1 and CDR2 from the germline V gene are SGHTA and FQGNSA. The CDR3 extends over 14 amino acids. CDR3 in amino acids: CASSPGQGGEKLFF. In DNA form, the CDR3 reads TGTGCCAGCAGCCCAGGACAGGGTGGTGAAAAACTGTTTTTT.

The CDR3 DNA sequence: TGTGCCATCAGTCCGGATGGACTAGCGGCCGCCATGGGGTACTTC. Translating gives CAISPDGLAAAMGYF. The chain is built from TRBV10-3 and TRBJ2-7, with 10 bases that match TRBD2. With V trimmed by 5 bases and J by 12 bases, 16 bases remained unmatched. CDR1 ENHRY and CDR2 SYGVKD come from the germline V gene. CDR3 length equals 15 residues.

CDR3 amino acids: CASSLGRSRVAEAFF. The CDR3 DNA is TGTGCCAGCAGCTTAGGGCGTAGCAGGGTAGCTGAAGCTTTCTTT. The rearrangement joins TRBV11-3 to TRBJ1-1, with D possibly being TRBD1 (5 bases). Germline-derived CDR1 and CDR2 are SGHNT and YENEEA. The CDR3 consists of 15 residues. Trimming pared 1 base from V and 6 bases from J, leaving 15 bases between.

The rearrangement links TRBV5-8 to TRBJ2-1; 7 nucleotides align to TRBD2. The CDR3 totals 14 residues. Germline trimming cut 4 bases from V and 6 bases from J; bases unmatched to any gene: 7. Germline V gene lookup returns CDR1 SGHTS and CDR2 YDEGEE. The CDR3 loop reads CASSAGLVFNEQFF. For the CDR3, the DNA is TGTGCCAGCAGCGCAGGACTAGTATTCAATGAGCAGTTCTTC.

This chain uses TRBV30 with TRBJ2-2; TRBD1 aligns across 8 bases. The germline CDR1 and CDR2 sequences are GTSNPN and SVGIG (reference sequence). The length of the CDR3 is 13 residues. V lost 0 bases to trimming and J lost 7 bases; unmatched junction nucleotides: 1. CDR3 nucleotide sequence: TGTGCCTGGAGTGTACAGGGGGGCGGGGAGCTGTTTTTT. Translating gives CAWSVQGGGELFF. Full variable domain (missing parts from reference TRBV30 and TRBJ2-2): SQTIHQWPATLVQPVGSPLSLECTVEGTSNPNLYWYRQAAGRGLQLLFYSVGIGQISSEVPQNLSASRPQDRQFILSSKKLLLSDSGFYLCAWSVQGGGELFFGEGSRLTVL.

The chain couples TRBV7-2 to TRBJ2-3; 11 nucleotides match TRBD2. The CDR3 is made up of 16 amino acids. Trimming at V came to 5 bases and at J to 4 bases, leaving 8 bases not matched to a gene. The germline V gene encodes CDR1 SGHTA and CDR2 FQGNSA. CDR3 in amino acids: CASSPFTSGGSDTQYF. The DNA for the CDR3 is TGTGCCAGCAGCCCCTTTACTAGCGGGGGATCAGATACGCAGTATTTT.

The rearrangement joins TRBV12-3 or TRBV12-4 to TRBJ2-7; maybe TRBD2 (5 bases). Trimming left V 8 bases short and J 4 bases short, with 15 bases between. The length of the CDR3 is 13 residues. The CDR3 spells CASRDSSSYEQYF. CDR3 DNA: TGTGCCAGCCGGGATAGCAGCAGTTACGAGCAGTACTTC.

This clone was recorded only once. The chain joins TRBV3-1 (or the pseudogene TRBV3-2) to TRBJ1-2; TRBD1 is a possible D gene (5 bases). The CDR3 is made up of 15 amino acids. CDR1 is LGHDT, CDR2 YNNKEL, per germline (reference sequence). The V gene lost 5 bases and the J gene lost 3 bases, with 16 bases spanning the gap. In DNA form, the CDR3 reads TGTGCCAGCAGCGGGGCTGTGGCGTTGGACTATGGCTACACCTTC. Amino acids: CASSGAVALDYGYTF.

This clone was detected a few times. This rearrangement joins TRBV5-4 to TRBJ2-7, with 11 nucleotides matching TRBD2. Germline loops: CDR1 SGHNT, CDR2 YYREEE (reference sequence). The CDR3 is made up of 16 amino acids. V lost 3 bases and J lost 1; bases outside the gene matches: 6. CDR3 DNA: TGTGCCAGCAGCTACAGACTAGCGGGATTATCCTACGAGCAGTACTTC. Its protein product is CASSYRLAGLSYEQYF.

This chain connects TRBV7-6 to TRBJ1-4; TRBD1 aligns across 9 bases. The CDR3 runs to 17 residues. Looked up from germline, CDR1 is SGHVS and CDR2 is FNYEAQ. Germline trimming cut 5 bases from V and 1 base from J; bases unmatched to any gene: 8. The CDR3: CASSPSGTGLTNEKLFF. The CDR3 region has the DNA TGTGCCAGCAGCCCCTCTGGGACAGGGCTAACTAATGAAAAACTGTTTTTT.

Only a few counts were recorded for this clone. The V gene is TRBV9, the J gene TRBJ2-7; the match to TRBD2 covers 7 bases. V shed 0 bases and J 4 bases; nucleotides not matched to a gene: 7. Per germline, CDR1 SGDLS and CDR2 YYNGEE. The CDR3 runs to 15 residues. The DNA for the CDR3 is TGTGCCAGCAGCGTAGCTACGGGGGGACCTTACGAGCAGTACTTC. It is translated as CASSVATGGPYEQYF.

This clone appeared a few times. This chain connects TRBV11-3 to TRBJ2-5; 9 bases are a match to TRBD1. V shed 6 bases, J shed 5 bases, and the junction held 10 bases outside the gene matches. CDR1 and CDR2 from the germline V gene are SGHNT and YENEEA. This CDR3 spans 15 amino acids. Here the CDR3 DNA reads TGTGCCAGCAGGTTGTTGACAGGGGGTTCGGAGACCCAGTACTTC. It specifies CASRLLTGGSETQYF.

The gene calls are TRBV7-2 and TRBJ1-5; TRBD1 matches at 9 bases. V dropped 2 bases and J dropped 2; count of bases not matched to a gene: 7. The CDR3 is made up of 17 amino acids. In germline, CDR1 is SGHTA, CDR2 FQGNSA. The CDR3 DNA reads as TGTGCCAGCAGCTTAAACACAGGGGGCGGGGGCAATCAGCCCCAGCATTTT. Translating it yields CASSLNTGGGGNQPQHF.

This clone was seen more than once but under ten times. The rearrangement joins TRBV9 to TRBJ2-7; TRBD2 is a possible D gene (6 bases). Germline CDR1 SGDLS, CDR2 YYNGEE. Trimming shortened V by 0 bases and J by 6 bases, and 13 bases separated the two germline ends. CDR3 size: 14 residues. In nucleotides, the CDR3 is TGTGCCAGCAGCGTAGGGACTGTGGGAGGCGAGCAGTACTTC. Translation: CASSVGTVGGEQYF.

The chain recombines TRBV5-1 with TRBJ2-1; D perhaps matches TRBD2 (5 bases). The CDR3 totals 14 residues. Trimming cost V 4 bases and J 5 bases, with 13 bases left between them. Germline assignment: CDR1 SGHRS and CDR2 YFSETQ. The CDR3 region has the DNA TGCGCCAGCAGCATTAGCCCCGGGAACAATGAGCAGTTCTTC. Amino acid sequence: CASSISPGNNEQFF.

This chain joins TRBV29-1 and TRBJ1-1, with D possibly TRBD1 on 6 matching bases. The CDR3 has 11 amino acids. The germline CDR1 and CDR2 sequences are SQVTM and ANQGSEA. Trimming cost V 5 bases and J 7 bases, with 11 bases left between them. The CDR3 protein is CSVRWTVEAFF. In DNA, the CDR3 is TGCAGCGTTCGCTGGACAGTTGAAGCTTTCTTT.

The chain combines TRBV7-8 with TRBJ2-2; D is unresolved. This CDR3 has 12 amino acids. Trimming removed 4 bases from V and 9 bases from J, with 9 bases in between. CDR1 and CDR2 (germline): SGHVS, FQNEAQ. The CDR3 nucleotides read TGTGCCAGCAGCTCGACACCCCGGGAGCTGTTTTTT. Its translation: CASSSTPRELFF.

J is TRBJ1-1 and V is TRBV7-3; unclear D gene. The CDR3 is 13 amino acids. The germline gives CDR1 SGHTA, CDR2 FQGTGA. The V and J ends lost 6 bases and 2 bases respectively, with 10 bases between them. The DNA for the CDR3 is TGTGCCAGCAGTCCATCGGTAAACACTGAAGCTTTCTTT. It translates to CASSPSVNTEAFF.

The CDR3 is CASSPSKQGNYGYTF. The CDR3 nucleotides read TGTGCCAGCTCACCCAGCAAACAGGGAAACTATGGCTACACCTTC. This chain links TRBV18 with TRBJ1-2; D might be TRBD1 (6 bases). The CDR3 sequence is 15 residues long. Trimming cost V 3 bases and J 2 bases, with 13 bases left between them. Germline V gene data show CDR1 as KGHSH and CDR2 as LQKENI. The whole variable domain, filled in from reference TRBV18 and TRBJ1-2, reads NAGVMQNPRHLVRRRGQEARLRCSPMKGHSHVYWYRQLPEEGLKFMVYLQKENIIDESGMPKERFSAEFPKEGPSILRIQQVVRGDSAAYFCASSPSKQGNYGYTFGSGTRLTVV.

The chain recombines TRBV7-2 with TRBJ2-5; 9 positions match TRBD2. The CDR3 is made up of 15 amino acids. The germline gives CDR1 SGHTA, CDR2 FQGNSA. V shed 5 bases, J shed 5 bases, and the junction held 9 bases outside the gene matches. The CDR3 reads CASSLQRGAGETQYF. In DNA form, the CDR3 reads TGTGCCAGCAGCCTGCAGCGGGGGGCCGGGGAGACCCAGTACTTC.

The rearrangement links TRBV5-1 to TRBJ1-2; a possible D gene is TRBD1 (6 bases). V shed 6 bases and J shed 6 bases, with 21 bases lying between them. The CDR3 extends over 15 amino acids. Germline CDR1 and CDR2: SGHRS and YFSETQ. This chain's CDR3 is CASTLSGGLNHGYTF. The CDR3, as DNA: TGCGCCAGCACTTTGTCGGGGGGGCTTAATCATGGCTACACCTTC.

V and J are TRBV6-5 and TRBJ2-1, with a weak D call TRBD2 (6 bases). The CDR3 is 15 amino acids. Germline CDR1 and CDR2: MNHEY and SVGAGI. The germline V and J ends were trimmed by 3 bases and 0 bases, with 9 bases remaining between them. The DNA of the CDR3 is TGTGCCAGCAGTTATACCGGGAGCTCCTACAATGAGCAGTTCTTC. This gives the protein CASSYTGSSYNEQFF.

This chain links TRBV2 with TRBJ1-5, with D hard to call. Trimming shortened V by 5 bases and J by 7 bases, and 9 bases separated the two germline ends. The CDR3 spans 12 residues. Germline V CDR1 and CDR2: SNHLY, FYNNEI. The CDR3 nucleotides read TGTGCCAGCAGTTTTCAAATCCAGCCCCAGCATTTT. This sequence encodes CASSFQIQPQHF.

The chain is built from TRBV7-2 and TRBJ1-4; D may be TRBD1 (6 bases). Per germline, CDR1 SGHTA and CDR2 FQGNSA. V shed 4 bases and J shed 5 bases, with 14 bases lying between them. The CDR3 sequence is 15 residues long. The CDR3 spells CASSSQGGGNEKLFF. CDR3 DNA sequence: TGTGCCAGCAGCTCCCAAGGGGGTGGAAATGAAAAACTGTTTTTT.